This passage covers 20 T cell receptor beta chains from one sample sequenced in a study of OX40 agonist ivuxolimab in advanced cancers. Repertoires were generated with immunoSEQ multiplex PCR, while TCRdb's copy carries only in-frame clones and drops some. The table shows 80,000 to 130,000 clones, with 90% occurring only once. Sample: CD4+ or CD8+ T cells sorted from blood, taken in a trial of the OX40 agonist ivuxolimab. These TCRs come from an adult with an advanced solid tumor such as melanoma, head and neck, liver or kidney cancer.

V is TRBV7-3 and J is TRBJ2-7; no definite D call. The V gene's germline CDR1 is SGHTA and CDR2 FQGTGA. Trimming cost V 5 bases and J 2 bases, with 10 bases left between them. This CDR3 is built from 13 residues. The CDR3 here is CASSQDATYEQYF. The CDR3 DNA reads as TGTGCCAGCAGCCAAGACGCGACCTACGAGCAGTACTTC.

This clone was seen a single time. The chain links TRBV6-5 to TRBJ1-1; tentatively, D is TRBD1 (5 bases). CDR1 is MNHEY, CDR2 SVGAGI, per germline. The CDR3 has 13 residues. V lost 2 bases and J 5 bases, leaving 9 bases between the germline ends. The CDR3 coding sequence is TGTGCCAGCAGTTACAGGAGACAGACTGAAGCTTTCTTT. Amino acid sequence: CASSYRRQTEAFF.

The V and J genes are TRBV18 and TRBJ1-1; D is uncertain. CDR1 and CDR2 from the germline V gene are KGHSH and LQKENI. Trimming shortened V by 1 base and J by 1 base, and 10 bases separated the two germline ends. The CDR3 is 15 amino acids. The CDR3 DNA reads TGTGCCAGCTCACCACGGATGAAGGAGAACACTGAAGCTTTCTTT. The encoded protein is CASSPRMKENTEAFF.

The chain employs TRBV29-1 and TRBJ2-1, with 11 bases that match TRBD2. This CDR3 comprises 15 residues. CDR1 SQVTM and CDR2 ANQGSEA come from the germline V gene. The V gene end was trimmed by 4 bases and the J gene end by 6 bases; junction bases not matched to a gene: 8. In DNA, the CDR3 is TGCAGCGTTGTCGATAGCGGGAGGGCGAGCAATGAGCAGTTCTTC. It encodes CSVVDSGRASNEQFF.

The chain recombines TRBV5-1 with TRBJ2-1; TRBD2 is a possible D gene (6 bases). The CDR3 sequence is 16 residues long. V shed 0 bases and J shed 3 bases, with 13 bases lying between them. Germline-derived CDR1 and CDR2 are SGHRS and YFSETQ. The CDR3 nucleotides are TGCGCCAGCAGCTTGGGTTGGACTACCGGCTACAATGAGCAGTTCTTC. It is translated as CASSLGWTTGYNEQFF.

The chain carries TRBV6-5 and TRBJ2-1; 7 bases map to TRBD2. The CDR3 runs 15 residues. V was pared by 4 bases and J by 9 bases, with 12 bases of the junction left unmatched. Germline assignment: CDR1 MNHEY and CDR2 SVGAGI. In nucleotides, the CDR3 is TGTGCCAGCAGTTTGAGAGGCTCGGGAGGAGGTGAGCAGTTCTTC. Translated: CASSLRGSGGGEQFF.

This rearrangement joins TRBV7-7 to TRBJ2-7; D gene unclear. This CDR3 is 13 amino acids long. V shed 1 base and J shed 2 bases, with 6 bases lying between them. Germline V gene data show CDR1 as SSHAT and CDR2 as FNYEAQ (reference sequence). CDR3 amino acids: CASSLGGTYEQYF. DNA for the CDR3: TGTGCCAGCAGCTTAGGGGGAACCTACGAGCAGTACTTC.

The V call is TRBV7-2, the J call TRBJ2-4; 9 bases match TRBD2. The CDR3 is 15 amino acids. Per germline, CDR1 SGHTA and CDR2 FQGNSA. Trimming took 5 bases from V and 0 from J; bases not matched to a gene: 2. CDR3 residues: CASSILAGAKNIQYF. The CDR3 nucleotides are TGTGCCAGCAGCATACTAGCGGGAGCCAAAAACATTCAGTACTTC.

The rearrangement uses TRBV6-1 and TRBJ2-1; 11 bases agree with TRBD2. CDR1 and CDR2 from the germline V gene are MNHNS and SASEGT. CDR3 length equals 18 residues. After removal of 4 bases from V and 9 bases from J, the junction contained 17 bases not matched to a gene. CDR3 DNA: TGTGCCAGCAGTGGTCGGTTAGCGGGAGGGCCTTTCGGAGGTGAGCAGTTCTTC. Its translation: CASSGRLAGGPFGGEQFF.

J is TRBJ2-1 and V is TRBV30; 8 bases align to TRBD2. This CDR3 contains 17 residues. V lost 4 bases, J lost 4 bases, and 15 bases stayed unmatched. Germline V gene sequence: CDR1 GTSNPN, CDR2 SVGIG (reference sequence). This CDR3 is CAWNRGLAGVLYNEQFF. DNA for the CDR3: TGTGCCTGGAACCGAGGGCTAGCGGGCGTTCTATACAATGAGCAGTTCTTC.

The chain recombines TRBV4-1 with TRBJ2-3; the match to TRBD1 covers 8 bases. Per germline, CDR1 MGHRA and CDR2 YSYEKL. The ends lost 5 bases at V and 2 bases at J; junction bases unmatched: 9. The CDR3 loop spans 16 amino acids. The DNA for the CDR3 is TGCGCCAGCAGCGCCCGACAGGGGCGAAACACAGATACGCAGTATTTT. Its translation: CASSARQGRNTDTQYF.

The chain is built from TRBV7-8 and TRBJ2-3; D possibly corresponds to TRBD2 (5 bases). CDR1 is SGHVS and CDR2 is FQNEAQ in the germline V gene. CDR3 length: 16 residues. V shed 1 base and J shed 6 bases, with 17 bases lying between them. The chain's CDR3 is CASSLDIAGRSDTQYF. The CDR3 region has the DNA TGTGCCAGCAGCTTAGATATCGCGGGTCGGTCGGATACGCAGTATTTT.

This clone was picked up one time. This rearrangement joins TRBV19 to TRBJ1-5; D unclear. The CDR3 length is 17 residues. Per germline, CDR1 LNHDA and CDR2 SQIVND (reference sequence). V lost 6 bases and J lost 2, with 20 bases in between. CDR3: CASRTSSVGMGNQPQHF. Here the CDR3 DNA reads TGTGCCAGTAGAACATCATCTGTAGGGATGGGCAATCAGCCCCAGCATTTT.

V usage is TRBV5-4 and J usage is TRBJ2-7, with 7 bases identical to TRBD1. The CDR3 runs to 16 residues. Trimming removed 3 bases from V and 2 bases from J; junction bases left unmatched: 11. Germline values: CDR1 SGHNT, CDR2 YYREEE (reference sequence). This chain's CDR3 is CASSSSPGQRTYEQYF. The CDR3 coding sequence is TGTGCCAGCAGCTCCTCACCGGGACAGCGAACCTACGAGCAGTACTTC. The full variable domain, in which reference TRBV5-4 and TRBJ2-7 provide the parts outside the CDR3, is ETGVTQSPTHLIKTRGQQVTLRCSSQSGHNTVSWYQQALGQGPQFIFQYYREEENGRGNFPPRFSGLQFPNYSSELNVNALELDDSALYLCASSSSPGQRTYEQYFGPGTRLTVT.

V usage is TRBV6-6 and J usage is TRBJ2-3, with 7 bases that match TRBD2. This CDR3 spans 14 amino acids. The V segment lost 6 bases and the J segment 6 bases; nucleotides outside the gene matches: 9. Germline-derived CDR1 and CDR2 are MNHNY and SVGAGI (reference sequence). The CDR3 spells CASRRRELADTQYF. The CDR3 bases are TGTGCCAGCAGGAGGCGGGAGTTGGCGGATACGCAGTATTTT.

The chain combines TRBV5-4 with TRBJ2-1, with D perhaps assigned TRBD1 or TRBD2 (6 bases each). Germline CDR1 reads SGHNT; CDR2 reads YYREEE (reference sequence). V gave up 4 bases and J gave up 3 bases, with 14 bases separating them. The CDR3 is made up of 15 amino acids. The CDR3 sequence: CASSVGGSVYNEQFF. Here the CDR3 DNA reads TGTGCCAGCAGCGTAGGGGGGAGTGTCTACAATGAGCAGTTCTTC.

V is TRBV6-6 and J is TRBJ2-1; 8 bases are shared with TRBD1. CDR1 is MNHNY, CDR2 SVGAGI, per germline (reference sequence). The length of the CDR3 is 14 residues. V lost 4 bases, J lost 6 bases, and 5 bases stayed unmatched. In DNA form, the CDR3 reads TGTGCCAGCAGTTCGGACAGGGCGTCCAATGAGCAGTTCTTC. Encoded protein: CASSSDRASNEQFF.

For the CDR3, the DNA is TGTGCCAGCAGCTTACCGATAATCCAAGAGACCCAGTACTTC. Encoded protein: CASSLPIIQETQYF. The chain combines TRBV7-9 with TRBJ2-5, with no clear D. V lost 2 bases and J 1 base, leaving 8 bases between the germline ends. The CDR3 is 14 amino acids. Looked up from germline, CDR1 is SEHNR and CDR2 is FQNEAQ (reference sequence).

This chain links TRBV7-9 with TRBJ1-4; 7 positions agree with TRBD1. The V gene's germline CDR1 is SEHNR and CDR2 FQNEAQ (reference sequence). V was pared by 5 bases and J by 5 bases, with 5 bases of the junction left unmatched. The CDR3 has 14 residues. The CDR3 is CASSRGGSNEKLFF. The CDR3 DNA sequence: TGTGCCAGCAGCCGAGGGGGCTCGAATGAAAAACTGTTTTTT. The complete variable domain, with remaining parts taken from reference TRBV7-9 and TRBJ1-4, reads DTGVSQNPRHKITKRGQNVTFRCDPISEHNRLYWYRQTLGQGPEFLTYFQNEAQLEKSRLLSDRFSAERPKGSFSTLEIQRTEQGDSAMYLCASSRGGSNEKLFFGSGTQLSVL.

V and J are TRBV7-9 and TRBJ1-1; D gene uncertain. The CDR3 covers 13 residues. The germline CDR1 and CDR2 sequences are SEHNR and FQNEAQ (reference sequence). The germline V and J ends were trimmed by 4 bases and 0 bases, with 6 bases remaining between them. The CDR3 DNA reads as TGTGCCAGCAGCTCCCCGGTGAACACTGAAGCTTTCTTT. Encoded protein: CASSSPVNTEAFF.